Presented here are 25 T cell receptor beta chains from one specimen sequenced in a study of T cells in lung cancer brain metastases. Method: immunoSEQ multiplex PCR; TCRdb's copy keeps in-frame clones and lacks some. The table has approximately 1,000 clones, 93% seen once. Sequenced material: tumor tissue from the primary lung tumor. Receptor source: a woman aged 40 to 49 with non-small cell lung cancer.

The genes are TRBV9 and TRBJ2-3; weak D call: TRBD2 (6 bases). Between the trimmed V and J ends, which lost 0 bases and 3 bases, there was a span of 11 bases. The CDR3 is made up of 15 amino acids. CDR1 is SGDLS and CDR2 is YYNGEE in the germline V gene. This chain's CDR3 is CASSVAGGLTDTQYF. The CDR3 nucleotides are TGTGCCAGCAGCGTAGCCGGGGGACTTACAGATACGCAGTATTTT.

The J gene is TRBJ2-7, the V gene TRBV9; no definite D call. The V gene lost 3 bases and the J gene lost 3 bases, with 7 bases spanning the gap. The length of the CDR3 is 12 residues. CDR1 is SGDLS and CDR2 is YYNGEE in the germline V gene. Here the CDR3 reads CASSASGYEQYF. The CDR3, as DNA: TGTGCCAGCAGCGCTTCGGGCTACGAGCAGTACTTC.

This chain joins TRBV4-1 and TRBJ2-2, with 8 nucleotides matching TRBD2. Trimming removed 4 bases from V and 6 bases from J; junction bases left unmatched: 16. The germline V gene encodes CDR1 MGHRA and CDR2 YSYEKL. This CDR3 has 18 residues. CDR3: CASSPGPLQRERSGELFF. The CDR3 region has the DNA TGCGCCAGCAGCCCTGGCCCACTTCAGCGGGAGAGGTCCGGGGAGCTGTTTTTT.

The chain has TRBV9 and TRBJ2-3; perhaps TRBD2 as D (7 bases). The length of the CDR3 is 16 residues. Trimming pared 0 bases from V and 0 bases from J, leaving 11 bases between. CDR1 is SGDLS and CDR2 is YYNGEE in the germline V gene. The CDR3 loop is CASSVDSGGSTDTQYF. CDR3 DNA sequence: TGTGCCAGCAGCGTAGATTCGGGGGGCAGCACAGATACGCAGTATTTT. Complete variable domain (other parts from reference TRBV9 and TRBJ2-3): DSGVTQTPKHLITATGQRVTLRCSPRSGDLSVYWYQQSLDQGLQFLIQYYNGEERAKGNILERFSAQQFPDLHSELNLSSLELGDSALYFCASSVDSGGSTDTQYFGPGTRLTVL.

As to this clone: Its ends do not fully match the called genes, so a read error is possible. The V gene is TRBV11-2, the J gene TRBJ2-5; the match to TRBD2 covers 7 bases. Germline CDR1 SGHAT, CDR2 FQNNGV. CDR3 length: 15 residues. Here the CDR3 reads CASSLSETSIKTQYF. Written as DNA, the CDR3 is TGTGCCAGCAGCTTATCCGAGACTAGCATAAAGACCCAATACTTC. The complete variable domain, with remaining parts taken from reference TRBV11-2 and TRBJ2-5, reads EAGVAQSPRYKIIEKRQSVAFWCNPISGHATLYWYQQILGQGPKLLIQFQNNGVVDDSQLPKDRFSAERLKGVDSTLKIQPAKLEDSAVYLCASSLSETSIKTQYFGPGTRLLVL.

This chain's CDR3 is CASRLQVNTEAFF. CDR3 bases: TGTGCCAGTAGACTCCAGGTGAACACTGAAGCTTTCTTT. The chain carries TRBV19 and TRBJ1-1; D is ambiguous. This CDR3 has 13 amino acids. Trimming took 6 bases from V and 0 from J, leaving 8 bases between them. Germline CDR1 and CDR2: LNHDA and SQIVND (reference sequence).

The rearrangement links TRBV19 to TRBJ1-2; maybe TRBD1 (5 bases). V shed 3 bases and J shed 1 base, with 12 bases lying between them. The CDR3 covers 15 residues. Germline assignment: CDR1 LNHDA and CDR2 SQIVND (reference sequence). The DNA for the CDR3 is TGTGCCAGTAGTATGGGGCAGGGACTTAACTATGGCTACACCTTC. The encoded protein is CASSMGQGLNYGYTF.

This clone appeared a few times. The rearrangement joins TRBV5-1 to TRBJ2-2; D ambiguous. Trimming removed 1 base at V and 6 bases at J, with 10 bases between. Germline V gives CDR1 SGHRS, CDR2 YFSETQ. The CDR3 sequence is 14 residues long. This CDR3 reads CASSLPEDPGELFF. The CDR3 bases are TGCGCCAGCAGCTTGCCCGAGGATCCCGGGGAGCTGTTTTTT.

The rearrangement links TRBV10-3 to TRBJ2-5; perhaps TRBD2 as D (5 bases). The ends were cut back, 4 bases at V and 1 base at J, with 13 bases in the middle. The CDR3 runs to 15 residues. CDR1 ENHRY and CDR2 SYGVKD come from the germline V gene. The CDR3 nucleotides read TGTGCCATCAGTGGGCGGGCGGGTTCCCAAGAGACCCAGTACTTC. Translated: CAISGRAGSQETQYF.

This clone was recorded only once. The junction shows a germline mismatch at one end, possibly a read error. The chain couples TRBV11-3 to TRBJ2-3; D is uncertain. CDR3 length: 13 residues. Germline V lookup: CDR1 SGHNT, CDR2 YENEEA. The CDR3 DNA reads TGTACCAGCAGCTCCCAACCCGCAGATACGCAGTATTTT. This sequence encodes CTSSSQPADTQYF.

This chain uses TRBV29-1 with TRBJ2-5; D tentatively reads TRBD1 or TRBD2 (5 bases each). V lost 4 bases to trimming and J lost 7 bases, with 10 bases between them. The CDR3 contains 11 residues. Germline CDR1 is SQVTM and CDR2 is ANQGSEA. DNA of the CDR3: TGCAGCGTTGGGGACGGAGGGACCCAGTACTTC. Translation gives CSVGDGGTQYF.

With respect to this clone: One end of the junction is discordant with germline, which a read error may explain. The V gene is TRBV18, the J gene TRBJ2-3; the D call may be TRBD1 or TRBD2 (5 bases each). The CDR3 covers 15 residues. Germline-derived CDR1 and CDR2 are KGHSH and LQKENI. CDR3 residues: CASSPIGASTNTQYF. CDR3 bases: TGTGCCAGCTCACCAATAGGGGCTAGCACAAATACGCAGTATTTT.

V and J are TRBV15 and TRBJ1-5; D is uncertain. The germline V gene has CDR1 LNHNV and CDR2 YYDKDF (reference sequence). The CDR3 sequence is 14 residues long. The germline V and J ends were trimmed by 5 bases and 0 bases, with 8 bases remaining between them. The CDR3 region has the DNA TGTGCCACCAGCGGGTGGGCTAGCAATCAGCCCCAGCATTTT. Protein product: CATSGWASNQPQHF.

The CDR3 bases are TGTGCCAGCAGTGTGGAAGGGAACACTGAAGCTTTCTTT. It codes for CASSVEGNTEAFF. This chain links TRBV2 with TRBJ1-1, with unresolved D. With 4 bases removed from V and 1 base from J, the gap between germline ends came to 7 bases. CDR1 and CDR2 from the germline V gene are SNHLY and FYNNEI. This CDR3 spans 13 amino acids.

For this clone: The same CDR3 is also encoded by other DNA sequences in this sample. This rearrangement joins TRBV4-2 to TRBJ1-1; a possible D gene is TRBD1 (5 bases). This CDR3 spans 15 amino acids. Germline loops: CDR1 LGHNA, CDR2 YNFKEQ. Trimming shortened V by 2 bases and J by 4 bases, and 14 bases separated the two germline ends. The CDR3 is CASSQMGGSGTEAFF. Here the CDR3 DNA reads TGTGCCAGCAGCCAAATGGGGGGTAGTGGCACTGAAGCTTTCTTT.

The chain uses TRBV9 and TRBJ2-3, with D perhaps TRBD2 (6 bases). CDR3 length: 15 amino acids. The V end was cut by 0 bases, the J end by 0 bases, with 8 bases between. The germline V gene has CDR1 SGDLS and CDR2 YYNGEE. The CDR3 loop reads CASSVGSGSTDTQYF. CDR3 in DNA: TGTGCCAGCAGCGTAGGGAGCGGGAGCACAGATACGCAGTATTTT.

The V and J genes are TRBV10-3 and TRBJ2-1; no firm D call. The ends were cut back, 2 bases at V and 5 bases at J, with 13 bases in the middle. CDR3 size: 15 residues. The V gene's germline CDR1 is ENHRY and CDR2 SYGVKD. As DNA, the CDR3 is TGTGCCATCAGTGAGGGGCAACCTTACCACAATGAGCAGTTCTTC. Its translation: CAISEGQPYHNEQFF.

This clone was counted between two and nine times. The rearrangement links TRBV9 to TRBJ2-5; D unresolved. Trimming pared 0 bases from V and 0 bases from J, leaving 9 bases between. Germline V gene sequence: CDR1 SGDLS, CDR2 YYNGEE. The CDR3 is 15 residues long. This chain's CDR3 is CASSVGNGYQETQYF. The CDR3 region has the DNA TGTGCCAGCAGCGTAGGGAACGGATACCAAGAGACCCAGTACTTC.

J is TRBJ1-5 and V is TRBV18, with D uncertain. Germline CDR1 KGHSH, CDR2 LQKENI. The V end lost 4 bases, the J end lost 2 bases, and 12 bases lay between the germline ends. This CDR3 spans 15 amino acids. Here the CDR3 DNA reads TGTGCCAGCTCACAAACAGCCGATGGCAATCAGCCCCAGCATTTT. Translation gives CASSQTADGNQPQHF.

This chain joins TRBV2 and TRBJ2-2; D is perhaps TRBD1 or TRBD2 (6 bases each). Germline V gene lookup returns CDR1 SNHLY and CDR2 FYNNEI. The V and J ends lost 4 bases and 5 bases respectively, with 11 bases between them. This CDR3 has 14 amino acids. CDR3 amino acids: CASSGGARTGELFF. CDR3 coding DNA: TGTGCCAGCAGTGGGGGGGCCAGAACCGGGGAGCTGTTTTTT.

The gene calls are TRBV18 and TRBJ2-2; a possible D gene is TRBD2 (5 bases). Per germline, CDR1 KGHSH and CDR2 LQKENI. The CDR3 covers 15 residues. V was clipped by 9 bases and J by 0 bases, with 14 bases between them. The CDR3 DNA is TGTGCCAGTGGGGAGTGGGCCGCGAACACCGGGGAGCTGTTTTTT. Translating it yields CASGEWAANTGELFF.

The J gene is TRBJ1-2, the V gene TRBV5-6, with a possible D match to TRBD1 (5 bases). Germline loops: CDR1 SGHDT, CDR2 YYEEEE. The V end lost 0 bases, the J end lost 8 bases, and 11 bases lay between the germline ends. There are 13 residues in the CDR3. The CDR3 coding sequence is TGTGCCAGCAGCTTGGTAGGGGCCGAAGGCTACACCTTC. Translating it yields CASSLVGAEGYTF.

The chain joins TRBV28 to TRBJ2-7; possibly TRBD1 for D (5 bases). The V gene lost 3 bases and the J gene lost 2 bases, with 11 bases spanning the gap. The CDR3 covers 14 residues. CDR1 MDHEN and CDR2 SYDVKM come from the germline V gene. CDR3 in DNA: TGTGCCAGCAGTTTTTCGCGCAGGGCCTACGAGCAGTACTTC. Protein product: CASSFSRRAYEQYF.

This clone was seen just once. The CDR3 region is CASSEPGDAGNTIYF. CDR3 nucleotides: TGCGCCAGCAGCGAACCAGGGGACGCTGGAAACACCATATATTTT. The chain links TRBV5-1 to TRBJ1-3; tentatively, D is TRBD1 (6 bases). Trimming took off 4 bases at V and 2 bases at J, with 13 bases between the two ends. The CDR3 covers 15 residues. CDR1 SGHRS and CDR2 YFSETQ come from the germline V gene.

Note on this clone: One junction end disagrees with the germline gene, perhaps due to a read error. The chain links TRBV30 to TRBJ1-6, with D tentatively TRBD1 (6 bases). This CDR3 region has 15 residues. Germline V gene lookup returns CDR1 GTSNPN and CDR2 SVGIG (reference sequence). CDR3 nucleotide sequence: TGTGACTGGAGTCACTCGAGGGGGGCTAATTCACCCCTCCACTTT. Encoded protein: CDWSHSRGANSPLHF.